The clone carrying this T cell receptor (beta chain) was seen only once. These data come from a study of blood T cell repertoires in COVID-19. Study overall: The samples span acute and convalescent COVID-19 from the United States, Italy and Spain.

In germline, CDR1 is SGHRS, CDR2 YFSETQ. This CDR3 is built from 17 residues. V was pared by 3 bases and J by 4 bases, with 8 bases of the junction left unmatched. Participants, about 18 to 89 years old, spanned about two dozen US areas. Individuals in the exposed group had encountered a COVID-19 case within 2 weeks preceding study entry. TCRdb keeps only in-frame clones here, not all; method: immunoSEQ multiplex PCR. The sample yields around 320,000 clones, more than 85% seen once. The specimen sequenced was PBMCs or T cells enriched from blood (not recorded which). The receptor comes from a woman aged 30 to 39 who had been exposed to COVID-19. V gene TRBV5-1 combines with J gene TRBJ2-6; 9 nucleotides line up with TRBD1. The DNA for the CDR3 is TGCGCCAGCAGCTCGGGACAGGGTATTGTGGGGGCCAACGTCCTGACTTTC. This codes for CASSSGQGIVGANVLTF. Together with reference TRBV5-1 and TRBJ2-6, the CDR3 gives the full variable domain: KAGVTQTPRYLIKTRGQQVTLSCSPISGHRSVSWYQQTPGQGLQFLFEYFSETQRNKGNFPGRFSGRQFSNSRSEMNVSTLELGDSALYLCASSSGQGIVGANVLTFGAGSRLTVL.